This entry lists 21 T cell receptor beta chains sequenced from one sample in a study of blood T cell repertoires in COVID-19. This table comes from immunoSEQ multiplex PCR, and its TCRdb copy is limited to in-frame clones, with some not included. The sample has tens of thousands of clones, about 81% seen once. Sequenced: peripheral blood. These receptors were collected from an elderly man with acute or convalescent COVID-19.

Concerning this clone itself: At one of its ends the junction is not consistent with the germline gene, which may arise from a read error. The sample contains more than one DNA sequence encoding this CDR3. In DNA form, the CDR3 reads TGTGCCAGCAGAAGAGACAGGGGGCTAACAGATACACAGTATTTT. It encodes CASRRDRGLTDTQYF. The chain combines TRBV6-5 with TRBJ2-3, with 10 nucleotides matching TRBD1. This CDR3 is built from 15 residues. Germline loops: CDR1 MNHEY, CDR2 SVGAGI.

The J gene is TRBJ2-2, the V gene TRBV19; possible D gene TRBD1, 6 bases. This CDR3 has 16 residues. CDR1 is LNHDA and CDR2 is SQIVND in the germline V gene (reference sequence). V gave up 2 bases and J gave up 8 bases, with 18 bases separating them. DNA for the CDR3: TGTGCCAGTAGTATACCCCACAGGGTCCTGGGAGGGGAGCTGTTTTTT. Its translation: CASSIPHRVLGGELFF.

This rearrangement joins TRBV6-2 or TRBV6-3 to TRBJ2-7; D is unclear. V was trimmed by 6 bases and J by 3 bases, leaving 9 bases between them. Germline V lookup: CDR1 MNHEY, CDR2 SVGEGT. This CDR3 contains 12 residues. The CDR3 loop reads CASSPQDYEQYF. The CDR3, as DNA: TGTGCCAGCAGCCCGCAGGACTACGAGCAGTACTTC.

This clone was counted only a few times. This rearrangement joins TRBV5-1 to TRBJ1-5, with 8 bases lining up with TRBD1. This CDR3 contains 16 residues. Losses at the gene ends were 0 bases for V and 6 bases for J; bases not matched to a gene: 8. Germline lookup yields CDR1 SGHRS and CDR2 YFSETQ. The CDR3 nucleotides are TGCGCCAGCAGCTTGGGGCCGCAGGGACAGGCTCAGCCCCAGCATTTT. Its translation is CASSLGPQGQAQPQHF.

V and J are TRBV11-2 and TRBJ1-1; D is ambiguous. V was shortened by 3 bases and J by 3 bases, with 8 bases between the two germline ends. The germline gives CDR1 SGHAT, CDR2 FQNNGV. The CDR3 covers 13 residues. The CDR3 here is CASSFTKHTEAFF. The CDR3 DNA follows: TGTGCCAGCAGCTTCACGAAGCACACTGAAGCTTTCTTT.

The chain combines TRBV10-1 with TRBJ1-5, with D unresolved. CDR1 and CDR2 (germline): WNHNN, SYGVQD (reference sequence). The V gene lost 0 bases and the J gene lost 5 bases, with 14 bases spanning the gap. CDR3 length: 16 amino acids. This chain's CDR3 is CASSESTRRAYQPQHF. Written as DNA, the CDR3 is TGCGCCAGCAGTGAGTCGACCCGGAGGGCATATCAGCCCCAGCATTTT.

This CDR3 reads CASSPTGTSSYEQYF. The CDR3 DNA is TGTGCCAGCAGCCCGACCGGGACTAGCAGCTACGAGCAGTACTTC. The chain is built from TRBV28 and TRBJ2-7; 9 positions agree with TRBD2. Losses at the gene ends were 6 bases for V and 3 bases for J; bases not matched to a gene: 9. Germline CDR1 MDHEN, CDR2 SYDVKM. The CDR3 runs to 15 residues.

The chain uses TRBV15 and TRBJ2-5; 15 nucleotides align to TRBD2. This CDR3 is 18 amino acids long. The V segment lost 5 bases and the J segment 2 bases; nucleotides outside the gene matches: 9. Germline V gene data show CDR1 as LNHNV and CDR2 as YYDKDF (reference sequence). The CDR3 here is CATSRGGLAGGVQETQYF. The DNA of the CDR3 is TGTGCCACCAGCCGGGGGGGACTAGCGGGAGGCGTACAAGAGACCCAGTACTTC.

A word on this clone: The sample has other DNA sequences that encode this CDR3 too. The V call is TRBV19, the J call TRBJ2-1; TRBD1 is a possible D gene (6 bases). Trimming took off 3 bases at V and 3 bases at J, with 18 bases between the two ends. The CDR3 sequence is 17 residues long. CDR1 and CDR2 from the germline V gene are LNHDA and SQIVND (reference sequence). This CDR3 is CASSITGFYFDYNEQFF. The CDR3 DNA reads as TGTGCCAGTAGTATTACAGGGTTCTACTTCGACTACAATGAGCAGTTCTTC.

J is TRBJ2-3 and V is TRBV11-3; 9 bases agree with TRBD2. The trim removed 5 bases at V and 5 bases at J, leaving 5 bases unmatched. In germline, CDR1 is SGHNT, CDR2 YENEEA. The CDR3 consists of 14 residues. The CDR3: CASSTGLAGDTQYF. The CDR3 DNA reads as TGTGCCAGCAGCACGGGACTAGCCGGAGATACGCAGTATTTT.

The chain employs TRBV6-5 and TRBJ2-3, with TRBD2 as a possible D gene (5 bases). The CDR3 loop spans 15 amino acids. With 8 bases removed from V and 0 bases from J, the gap between germline ends came to 15 bases. The germline V gene encodes CDR1 MNHEY and CDR2 SVGAGI. Here the CDR3 DNA reads TGTGCCAGCTCTACAGCCGGGGTGAGCACAGATACGCAGTATTTT. It translates to CASSTAGVSTDTQYF.

The chain joins TRBV11-2 to TRBJ2-3; D possibly corresponds to TRBD2 (6 bases). The ends were cut back, 0 bases at V and 0 bases at J, with 7 bases in the middle. The CDR3 spans 15 residues. In germline, CDR1 is SGHAT, CDR2 FQNNGV. CDR3 sequence reads: CASSLDGGSTDTQYF. The CDR3 nucleotides read TGTGCCAGCAGCTTAGACGGGGGTAGCACAGATACGCAGTATTTT.

This rearrangement joins TRBV19 to TRBJ2-5; weak D call: TRBD1 (5 bases). The CDR3 sequence is 16 residues long. Trimming pared 5 bases from V and 2 bases from J, leaving 18 bases between. Per the germline V gene, CDR1 is LNHDA and CDR2 is SQIVND (reference sequence). CDR3 sequence reads: CASSYLTARGQETQYF. The CDR3 nucleotides are TGTGCCAGTAGTTACTTGACAGCCCGAGGACAAGAGACCCAGTACTTC.

V is TRBV27 and J is TRBJ2-1; TRBD2 matches at 8 bases. This CDR3 is 15 amino acids long. J was trimmed by 5 bases and V by 8 bases; bases with no gene match: 11. Germline V gene data show CDR1 as MNHEY and CDR2 as SMNVEV (reference sequence). The CDR3 nucleotides read TGTGCCAGCTCCCTGCGACTAGCGCTAAACAATGAGCAGTTCTTC. It specifies CASSLRLALNNEQFF.

The rearrangement links TRBV7-2 to TRBJ1-6; TRBD1 might be the D (6 bases). The CDR3 has 14 amino acids. Germline assignment: CDR1 SGHTA and CDR2 FQGNSA. Deletions cut 6 bases from V and 10 bases from J, with 16 bases between. CDR3 region: CASRRGGVASPLHF. Written as DNA, the CDR3 is TGTGCCAGCAGGCGAGGGGGGGTAGCGTCACCCCTCCACTTT. Together with reference TRBV7-2 and TRBJ1-6, the CDR3 gives the full variable domain: GAGVSQSPSNKVTEKGKDVELRCDPISGHTALYWYRQSLGQGLEFLIYFQGNSAPDKSGLPSDRFSAERTGGSVSTLTIQRTQQEDSAVYLCASRRGGVASPLHFGNGTRLTVT.

J is TRBJ1-1 and V is TRBV5-5; D not certain. Germline CDR1 SGHKS, CDR2 YYEKEE (reference sequence). This CDR3 contains 12 residues. V lost 2 bases, J lost 5 bases, and 7 bases lay in between. Here the CDR3 reads CASSFSGTEAFF. For the CDR3, the DNA is TGTGCCAGCAGCTTTTCGGGGACTGAAGCTTTCTTT.

The gene calls are TRBV7-3 and TRBJ2-7, with 9 bases that match TRBD2. The CDR3 is 15 amino acids. Germline V lookup: CDR1 SGHTA, CDR2 FQGTGA. V was pared by 1 base and J by 2 bases, with 3 bases of the junction left unmatched. The CDR3 nucleotides read TGTGCCAGCAGCTTAATGGTAGCGGGGGCCTACGAGCAGTACTTC. It codes for CASSLMVAGAYEQYF.

The chain combines TRBV27 with TRBJ1-1; possible D gene TRBD1, 5 bases. Trimming pared 0 bases from V and 10 bases from J, leaving 9 bases between. Per the germline V gene, CDR1 is MNHEY and CDR2 is SMNVEV (reference sequence). This CDR3 has 12 residues. CDR3 protein: CASSLSRGRAFF. The CDR3 DNA follows: TGTGCCAGCAGTTTATCAAGGGGTCGAGCTTTCTTT.

The CDR3 protein is CASSHIAGRDQRADTQYF. CDR3 sequence (DNA): TGCGCCAGCAGCCACATAGCGGGACGAGACCAAAGGGCGGATACGCAGTATTTT. The chain has TRBV4-1 and TRBJ2-3; 8 nucleotides align to TRBD2. V lost 3 bases to trimming and J lost 6 bases; unmatched junction nucleotides: 17. Germline V gives CDR1 MGHRA, CDR2 YSYEKL. This CDR3 has 18 residues.

The chain is built from TRBV4-2 and TRBJ1-2; TRBD1 matches at 10 bases. This CDR3 has 15 residues. Germline trimming cut 1 base from V and 5 bases from J; bases unmatched to any gene: 4. CDR1 LGHNA and CDR2 YNFKEQ come from the germline V gene. CDR3 region: CASSQGSGQGYGYTF. The CDR3 nucleotides read TGTGCCAGCAGCCAAGGTTCGGGACAGGGGTATGGCTACACCTTC.

This chain connects TRBV29-1 to TRBJ2-3; TRBD2 matches 9 bases. This CDR3 contains 13 residues. The germline CDR1 and CDR2 sequences are SQVTM and ANQGSEA. The V gene end was trimmed by 7 bases and the J gene end by 2 bases; junction bases not matched to a gene: 4. CDR3 in amino acids: CSASSGVTDTQYF. The CDR3 DNA reads as TGCAGCGCCTCTAGCGGGGTCACAGATACGCAGTATTTT.